Listed here are 16 T cell receptor beta chains from one sample, sequenced in a study of cytomegalovirus exposure and HLA in healthy donors. In the PCR, 60 Vbeta and 13 Jbeta primers were used. Method: immunoSEQ multiplex PCR; TCRdb's copy keeps in-frame clones and lacks some. The table has fewer than 300,000 clones, about four fifths seen once; the top ten hold around 0.33%. The sample taken for sequencing was PBMCs. These receptors originate from a girl aged 2-10 years in good health and CMV-seronegative.

There are a few counts of this clone. The chain is built from TRBV6-5 and TRBJ2-7; 7 bases are shared with TRBD2. This CDR3 is built from 14 residues. V gave up 6 bases and J gave up 5 bases; unmatched junction bases: 10. CDR1 and CDR2 from the germline V gene are MNHEY and SVGAGI. In nucleotides, the CDR3 is TGTGCCAGCAGACTCTTCGCGGGAGTAGACGAGCAGTACTTC. Amino acids: CASRLFAGVDEQYF.

This chain joins TRBV4-1 and TRBJ2-3; D unresolved. V was cut by 3 bases and J by 0 bases, with 19 bases left in between. The CDR3 consists of 18 residues. Germline lookup yields CDR1 MGHRA and CDR2 YSYEKL. DNA for the CDR3: TGCGCCAGCAGCCAGGATTCCTTTAGCAGATCTAGCACAGATACGCAGTATTTT. It translates to CASSQDSFSRSSTDTQYF.

This chain joins TRBV7-2 and TRBJ2-1, with TRBD1 identical over 9 bases. V was pared by 5 bases and J by 7 bases, with 3 bases of the junction left unmatched. CDR3 length: 13 amino acids. From germline, CDR1 is SGHTA and CDR2 FQGNSA. The CDR3, as DNA: TGTGCCAGCAGCCCAGGACAGGGGAATGAGCAGTTCTTC. Protein: CASSPGQGNEQFF.

Concerning this clone: An end of the junction differs from the germline gene, which may be a read error. This chain connects TRBV2 to TRBJ2-7, with D possibly matching TRBD2 (6 bases). CDR3 length equals 15 residues. The germline V gene has CDR1 SNHLY and CDR2 FYNNEI. Here the CDR3 reads CASREPAGRSYEQYF. As DNA, the CDR3 is TGTGCCAGCCGTGAGCCGGCCGGGAGATCCTACGAGCAGTACTTC.

This chain uses TRBV6-1 with TRBJ1-2; D is ambiguous. This CDR3 spans 15 amino acids. Deletions cut 1 base from V and 0 bases from J, with 9 bases between. Per germline, CDR1 MNHNS and CDR2 SASEGT. CDR3 nucleotide sequence: TGTGCCAGCAGTGAAGTTGGCGGGGCTAACTATGGCTACACCTTC. Translating it yields CASSEVGGANYGYTF.

The chain links TRBV4-1 to TRBJ1-1; the D gene is possibly TRBD1 (5 bases). The germline gives CDR1 MGHRA, CDR2 YSYEKL. Trimming pared 3 bases from V and 11 bases from J, leaving 16 bases between. The CDR3 totals 13 residues. CDR3 DNA sequence: TGCGCCAGCAGCCATCAATCCAGGGCGCACGCTTTCTTT. Its protein is CASSHQSRAHAFF.

This chain joins TRBV6-1 and TRBJ2-2; D perhaps matches TRBD2 (5 bases). Trimming removed 10 bases from V and 5 bases from J, with 20 bases in between. The CDR3 covers 15 residues. CDR1 and CDR2 (germline): MNHNS, SASEGT. In nucleotides, the CDR3 is TGTGCCACGAGACGGAGGCAGGATTCAACCGGGGAGCTGTTTTTT. Encoded protein: CATRRRQDSTGELFF.

CDR3 DNA: TGTGCCAGCTCACTAGCAGGGCCGACCACTGAAGCTTTCTTT. As protein: CASSLAGPTTEAFF. V usage is TRBV18 and J usage is TRBJ1-1; possible D gene TRBD1, 5 bases. Trimming stripped 4 bases from V and 4 bases from J, with 13 bases between. The germline V gene encodes CDR1 KGHSH and CDR2 LQKENI. The CDR3 is made up of 14 amino acids.

The chain combines TRBV18 with TRBJ2-1, with TRBD2 matching 10 bases. The junction had 11 bases not matched to a gene; V was cut back by 6 bases and J by 0 bases. Germline loops: CDR1 KGHSH, CDR2 LQKENI. This CDR3 has 18 amino acids. The CDR3 sequence is CASSRLAGVTSSYNEQFF. The CDR3, as DNA: TGTGCCAGCTCCCGCCTAGCGGGGGTCACCAGCTCCTACAATGAGCAGTTCTTC.

The V and J genes are TRBV6-5 and TRBJ2-5; TRBD2 matches at 10 bases. Germline V gene sequence: CDR1 MNHEY, CDR2 SVGAGI. The CDR3 runs 16 residues. J was trimmed by 5 bases and V by 0 bases; bases with no gene match: 6. The CDR3 sequence: CASSYSASGGLETQYF. CDR3 in DNA: TGTGCCAGCAGTTACTCGGCTAGCGGGGGTTTGGAGACCCAGTACTTC.

This clone was seen a handful of times. The chain combines TRBV7-9 with TRBJ2-5, with 15 positions matching TRBD2. The CDR3 has 19 residues. Germline CDR1 is SEHNR and CDR2 is FQNEAQ (reference sequence). With V trimmed by 3 bases and J by 2 bases, 10 bases remained unmatched. CDR3 DNA: TGTGCCAGCAGCTTCCCTTCCGGGACTAGCGGGGGGTTACAAGAGACCCAGTACTTC. This codes for CASSFPSGTSGGLQETQYF.

The chain has TRBV19 and TRBJ1-1; 10 nucleotides align to TRBD1. Per the germline V gene, CDR1 is LNHDA and CDR2 is SQIVND (reference sequence). The V and J ends lost 6 bases and 5 bases, in that order; junction bases with no gene match: 9. The CDR3 covers 15 residues. Here the CDR3 reads CASREGQGIMTEAFF. The DNA of the CDR3 is TGTGCCAGTAGAGAGGGACAGGGGATTATGACTGAAGCTTTCTTT.

This chain uses TRBV5-8 with TRBJ2-5, with TRBD2 as a possible D gene (6 bases). Trimming shortened V by 4 bases and J by 3 bases, and 10 bases separated the two germline ends. The CDR3 totals 13 residues. Germline V gene sequence: CDR1 SGHTS, CDR2 YDEGEE. The CDR3 DNA follows: TGTGCCAGCAGCGCGGGGTTGAAAGAGACCCAGTACTTC. The encoded protein is CASSAGLKETQYF.

The chain uses TRBV5-1 and TRBJ1-1; D remains ambiguous. CDR3 length: 13 residues. Germline V gives CDR1 SGHRS, CDR2 YFSETQ. With 1 base removed from V and 5 bases from J, the gap between germline ends came to 9 bases. The CDR3 protein is CASSLRGLTEAFF. DNA for the CDR3: TGCGCCAGCAGCTTGCGGGGTTTAACTGAAGCTTTCTTT.

J is TRBJ1-1 and V is TRBV7-9, with TRBD1 matching over 9 bases. The CDR3 loop spans 15 amino acids. In germline, CDR1 is SEHNR, CDR2 FQNEAQ (reference sequence). With 5 bases clipped from V and 0 bases from J, the junction kept 4 bases outside the gene matches. CDR3 sequence: CASSTRDRVNTEAFF. The CDR3 bases are TGTGCCAGCAGCACCCGGGACAGGGTGAACACTGAAGCTTTCTTT.

CDR3 in DNA: TGCGCCAGCAGCCAACTCCCGGCGGGAGGGCCAGGGGAGCAGTACTTC. Translated, it gives CASSQLPAGGPGEQYF. V usage is TRBV5-1 and J usage is TRBJ2-7; 9 nucleotides line up with TRBD2. CDR1 and CDR2 from the germline V gene are SGHRS and YFSETQ. V was clipped by 4 bases and J by 7 bases; unmatched bases: 15. CDR3 length: 16 amino acids. Variable domain in full (rest from reference TRBV5-1 and TRBJ2-7): KAGVTQTPRYLIKTRGQQVTLSCSPISGHRSVSWYQQTPGQGLQFLFEYFSETQRNKGNFPGRFSGRQFSNSRSEMNVSTLELGDSALYLCASSQLPAGGPGEQYFGPGTRLTVT.